This T cell receptor beta chain was found in a study of blood T cell repertoires in COVID-19. The overall study: Acute and convalescent COVID-19 specimens originated in the United States, Italy and Spain. Nucleic acid was either cDNA or gDNA, and it came from T cells, B-cell-depleted T cells, or PBMCs.

In the study's own analysis: Reference gene primer amplification in the assay estimated nucleated cell counts. The assay was immunoSEQ multiplex PCR, and TCRdb's table has in-frame clones only and misses some. V, J and clone size are those of that table, while D and trimming were read from the DNA. The data hold about 300,000 clones, with roughly 88% observed a single time. The V and J ends lost 6 bases and 0 bases respectively, with 17 bases between them. Per germline, CDR1 MNHEY and CDR2 SMNVEV (reference sequence). The CDR3 spans 17 residues. V usage is TRBV27 and J usage is TRBJ1-4; the D gene is possibly TRBD1 (5 bases). The specimen was peripheral blood. This sequence was found in a man between 18 and 35 years old with active or convalescent COVID-19. The CDR3 loop reads CASRTRGGFATNEKLFF. CDR3 DNA sequence: TGTGCCAGCAGGACCCGGGGGGGGTTTGCAACTAATGAAAAACTGTTTTTT.